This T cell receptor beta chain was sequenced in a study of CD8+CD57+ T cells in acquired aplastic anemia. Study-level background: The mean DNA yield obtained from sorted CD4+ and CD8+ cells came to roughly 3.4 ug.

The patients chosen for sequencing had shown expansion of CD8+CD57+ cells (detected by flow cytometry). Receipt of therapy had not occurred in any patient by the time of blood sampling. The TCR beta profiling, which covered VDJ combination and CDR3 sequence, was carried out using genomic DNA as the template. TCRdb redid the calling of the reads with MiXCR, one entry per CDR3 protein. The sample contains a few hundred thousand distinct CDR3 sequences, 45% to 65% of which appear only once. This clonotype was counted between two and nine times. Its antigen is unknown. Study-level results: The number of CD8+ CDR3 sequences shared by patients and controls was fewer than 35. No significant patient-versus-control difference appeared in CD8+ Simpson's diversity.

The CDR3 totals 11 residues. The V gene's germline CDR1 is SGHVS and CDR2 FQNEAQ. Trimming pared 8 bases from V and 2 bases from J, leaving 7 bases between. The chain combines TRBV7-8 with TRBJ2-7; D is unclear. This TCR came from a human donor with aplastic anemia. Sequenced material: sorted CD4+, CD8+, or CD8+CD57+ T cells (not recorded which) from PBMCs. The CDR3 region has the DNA TGTGCCAGCTCGTGGACCTACGAGCAGTACTTC. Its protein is CASSWTYEQYF.